The rows below give T cell receptor beta chains drawn from one sample of a study of cytomegalovirus exposure and HLA in healthy donors. Repertoires were generated with immunoSEQ multiplex PCR, while TCRdb's copy carries only in-frame clones and drops some. The data show 160,000 or so clones, approximately 90% seen once. Input material: PBMCs. The receptors come from a woman aged 25-40 years in good health and CMV-seronegative. Each CDR3 is given without its conserved first and last residue.

>TRBV6-5|TRBJ2-1
ASSYGRVGEQF
>TRBV30|TRBJ2-3
AWRPGVGTDTQY
>TRBV7-6|TRBJ2-7
ASSLSSHGGPSSYEQY
>TRBV6-4|TRBJ2-1
ASSLAGEAGNEQF
>TRBV27|TRBJ2-7
ASSQRPLPFSGRASVHEQY
>TRBV19|TRBJ1-1
ASSKGWGTEAF
>TRBV5-1|TRBJ2-3
ASRVAAYTDTQY
>TRBV2|TRBJ2-3
ASSTFGGQGTDTQY
>TRBV28|-
ASSAPGQVYEQY
>TRBV27|TRBJ2-1
ASSFAGQGVNEQF
>TRBV7-2|TRBJ1-1
ASSLDLYTEAF
>TRBV5-6|TRBJ2-7
ASSLRGGSPSGGYYEQY
>TRBV6-4|TRBJ2-2
ASSDGLASTGELF
>TRBV6-5|TRBJ2-2
ASKSRDRATGELF
>TRBV5-1|TRBJ2-2
ASSPGGTNTGELF
>TRBV28|TRBJ1-1
ASSLWEGNTEAF
>TRBV19|TRBJ2-1
ASSIRLAGVPHNEQF